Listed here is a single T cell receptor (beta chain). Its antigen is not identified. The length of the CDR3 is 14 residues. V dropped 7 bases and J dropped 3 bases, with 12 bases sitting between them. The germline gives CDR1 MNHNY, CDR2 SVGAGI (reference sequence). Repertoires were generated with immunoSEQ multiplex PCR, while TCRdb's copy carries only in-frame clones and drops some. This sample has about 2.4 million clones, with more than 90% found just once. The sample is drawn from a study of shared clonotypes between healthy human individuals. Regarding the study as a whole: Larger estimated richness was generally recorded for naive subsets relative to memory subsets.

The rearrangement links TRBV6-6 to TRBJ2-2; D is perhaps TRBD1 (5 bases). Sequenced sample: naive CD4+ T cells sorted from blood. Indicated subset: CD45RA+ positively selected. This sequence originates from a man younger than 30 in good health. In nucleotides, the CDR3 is TGTGCCAGCACCACTGACAGCTACACCGGGGAGCTGTTTTTT. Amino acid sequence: CASTTDSYTGELFF.